This TCR beta chain originates from a study of blood T cell repertoires in COVID-19. Study information: PBMCs, B-cell-depleted T cells, or T cells provided the cDNA or gDNA that made up the material.

CDR3 length: 13 amino acids. Germline assignment: CDR1 LNHDA and CDR2 SQIVND (reference sequence). The ends were cut back, 7 bases at V and 2 bases at J, with 10 bases in the middle. Profiled with immunoSEQ multiplex PCR; TCRdb holds only in-frame clones, not every one. This sample has roughly 70,000 clones; approximately 75% occur once, and the top ten carry 5% to 7.5%. The receptor was isolated from a woman aged 55-69 years with acute or convalescent COVID-19. The specimen sequenced was peripheral blood. The V and J genes are TRBV19 and TRBJ2-3; tentative D call: TRBD2 (5 bases). In DNA, the CDR3 is TGTGCCAGTACCTCGGAGGACACAGATACGCAGTATTTT. Translating gives CASTSEDTDTQYF.